This T cell receptor beta chain was sequenced in a study of T cells after posttransplantation cyclophosphamide. The CDR3 extends over 12 amino acids. Germline V gene lookup returns CDR1 MGHRA and CDR2 YSYEKL. The germline V and J ends were trimmed by 3 bases and 5 bases, with 7 bases remaining between them. Profiling relied on immunoSEQ multiplex PCR, and the TCRdb table lists in-frame clones only, not all of them. The sample yields 8,000 to 10,000 clones, without any singletons. This clone was observed many times. Cyclophosphamide on days +3 and +4 followed busulfan-fludarabine conditioning and a marrow graft.

This receptor was obtained from a male patient in his forties or fifties who received an allogeneic stem cell transplant from a related donor and was CMV-positive. Some T cells may originate from the graft donor. Material: PBMCs, obtained 350 to 370 days after allogeneic stem cell transplant with posttransplant cyclophosphamide. V is TRBV4-1 and J is TRBJ1-1; D ambiguous. The CDR3 loop reads CASSQARTEAFF. In nucleotides, the CDR3 is TGCGCCAGCAGCCAGGCACGAACTGAAGCTTTCTTT.